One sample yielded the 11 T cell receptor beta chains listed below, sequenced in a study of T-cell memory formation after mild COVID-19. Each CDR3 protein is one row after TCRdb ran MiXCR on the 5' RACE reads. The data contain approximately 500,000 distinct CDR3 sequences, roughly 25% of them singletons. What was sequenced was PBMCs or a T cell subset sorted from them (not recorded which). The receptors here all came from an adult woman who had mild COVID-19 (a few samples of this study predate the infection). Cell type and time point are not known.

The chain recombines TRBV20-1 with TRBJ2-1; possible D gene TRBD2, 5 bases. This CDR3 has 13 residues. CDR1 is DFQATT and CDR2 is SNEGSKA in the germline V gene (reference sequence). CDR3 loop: CSPGSLSYNEQFF. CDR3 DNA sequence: TGCAGCCCGGGGAGTCTCTCCTACAATGAGCAGTTCTTC.

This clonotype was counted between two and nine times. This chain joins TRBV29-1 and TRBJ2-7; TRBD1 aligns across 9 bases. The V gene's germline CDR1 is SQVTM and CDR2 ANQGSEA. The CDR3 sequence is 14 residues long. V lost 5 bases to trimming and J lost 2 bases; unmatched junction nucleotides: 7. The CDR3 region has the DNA TGCAGCGTTCACCCCGGGACAGGGCCCTACGAGCAGTACTTC. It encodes CSVHPGTGPYEQYF.

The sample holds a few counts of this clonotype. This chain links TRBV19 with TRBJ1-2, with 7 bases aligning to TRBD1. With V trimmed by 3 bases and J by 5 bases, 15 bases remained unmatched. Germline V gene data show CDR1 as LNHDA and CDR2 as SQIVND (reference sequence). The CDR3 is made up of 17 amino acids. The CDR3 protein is CASSIVRDSWLRYGYTF. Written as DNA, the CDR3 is TGTGCCAGTAGTATCGTCCGGGACAGTTGGTTAAGATATGGCTACACCTTC.

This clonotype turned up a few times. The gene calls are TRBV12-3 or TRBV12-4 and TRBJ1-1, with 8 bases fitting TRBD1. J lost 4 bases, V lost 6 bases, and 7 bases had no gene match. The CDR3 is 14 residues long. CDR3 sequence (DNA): TGTGCCAGCAGCAGCCGACAGGGGAGCACTGAAGCTTTCTTT. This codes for CASSSRQGSTEAFF.

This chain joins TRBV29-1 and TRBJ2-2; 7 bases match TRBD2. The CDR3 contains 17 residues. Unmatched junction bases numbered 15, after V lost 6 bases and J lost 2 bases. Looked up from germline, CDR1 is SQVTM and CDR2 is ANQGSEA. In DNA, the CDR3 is TGCAGCGTGACCCCGGGGGATCCGGGAGGTAACACCGGGGAGCTGTTTTTT. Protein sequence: CSVTPGDPGGNTGELFF.

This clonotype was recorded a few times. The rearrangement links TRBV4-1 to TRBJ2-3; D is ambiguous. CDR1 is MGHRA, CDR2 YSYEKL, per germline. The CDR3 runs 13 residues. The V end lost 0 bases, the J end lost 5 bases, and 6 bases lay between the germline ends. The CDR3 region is CASSQDGVDTQYF. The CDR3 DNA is TGCGCCAGCAGCCAAGATGGGGTAGATACGCAGTATTTT.

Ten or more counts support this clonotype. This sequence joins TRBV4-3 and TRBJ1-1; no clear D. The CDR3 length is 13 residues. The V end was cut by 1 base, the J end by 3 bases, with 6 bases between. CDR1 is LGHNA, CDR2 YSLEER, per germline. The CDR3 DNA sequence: TGCGCCAGCAGCCAAGGGAGGGACACTGAAGCTTTCTTT. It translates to CASSQGRDTEAFF.

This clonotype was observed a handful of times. This CDR3 reads CASSLVVWQKNTEAFF. The CDR3 nucleotides read TGTGCCAGCAGCTTAGTTGTGTGGCAGAAGAACACTGAAGCTTTCTTT. The chain employs TRBV11-2 and TRBJ1-1, with unresolved D. This CDR3 comprises 16 residues. CDR1 SGHAT and CDR2 FQNNGV come from the germline V gene. The germline V and J ends were trimmed by 1 base and 1 base, with 13 bases remaining between them.

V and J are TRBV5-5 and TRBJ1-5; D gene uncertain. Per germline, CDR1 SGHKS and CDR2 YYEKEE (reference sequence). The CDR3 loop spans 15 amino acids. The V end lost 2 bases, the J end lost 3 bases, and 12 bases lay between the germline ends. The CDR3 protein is CASSFLGGANQPQHF. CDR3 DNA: TGTGCCAGCAGCTTCTTGGGAGGAGCCAATCAGCCCCAGCATTTT.

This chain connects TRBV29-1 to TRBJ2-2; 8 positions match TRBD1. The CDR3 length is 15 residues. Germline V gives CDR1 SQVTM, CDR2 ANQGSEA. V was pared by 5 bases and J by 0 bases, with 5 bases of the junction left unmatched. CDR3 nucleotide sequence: TGCAGCGTTAAGGTGGGACAGGCGAACACCGGGGAGCTGTTTTTT. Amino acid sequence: CSVKVGQANTGELFF.

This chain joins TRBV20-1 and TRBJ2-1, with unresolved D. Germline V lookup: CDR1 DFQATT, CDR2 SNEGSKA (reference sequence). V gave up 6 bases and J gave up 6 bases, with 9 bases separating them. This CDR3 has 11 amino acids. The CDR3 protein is CSAPALNEQFF. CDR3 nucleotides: TGCAGTGCCCCAGCTCTCAATGAGCAGTTCTTC.